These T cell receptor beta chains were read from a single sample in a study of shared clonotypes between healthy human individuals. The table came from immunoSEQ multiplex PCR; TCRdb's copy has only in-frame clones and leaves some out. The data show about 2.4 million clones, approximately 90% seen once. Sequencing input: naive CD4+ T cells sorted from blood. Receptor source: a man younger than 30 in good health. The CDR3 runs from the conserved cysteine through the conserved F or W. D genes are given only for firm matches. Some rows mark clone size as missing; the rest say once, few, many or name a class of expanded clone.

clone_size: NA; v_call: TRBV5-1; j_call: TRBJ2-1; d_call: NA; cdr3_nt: TGCGCCAGCAGCTTGAGGGGGACGGACAATGAGCAGTTCTTC; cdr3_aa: CASSLRGTDNEQFF
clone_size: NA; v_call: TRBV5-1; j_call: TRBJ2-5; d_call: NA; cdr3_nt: TGCGCCAGCAGCCGCGGGCAAGAGACCCAGTACTTC; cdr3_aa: CASSRGQETQYF
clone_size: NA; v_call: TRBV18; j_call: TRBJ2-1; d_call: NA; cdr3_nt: TGTGCCAGCTCACCGGACATCAATGAGCAGTTCTTC; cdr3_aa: CASSPDINEQFF
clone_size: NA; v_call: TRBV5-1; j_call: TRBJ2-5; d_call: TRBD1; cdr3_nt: TGCGCCAGCAGCTTGGAAGGACAGGGCGCGGGAGAGACCCAGTACTTC; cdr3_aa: CASSLEGQGAGETQYF
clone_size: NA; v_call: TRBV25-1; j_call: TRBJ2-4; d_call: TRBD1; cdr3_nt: TGTGCCAGCAGTGACCAGGGGGTAGGGGACATTCAGTACTTC; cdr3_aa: CASSDQGVGDIQYF
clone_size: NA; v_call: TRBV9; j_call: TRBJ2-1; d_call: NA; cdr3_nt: TGTGCCAGCAGCCCTACGGTTCATGAGCAGTTCTTC; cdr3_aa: CASSPTVHEQFF
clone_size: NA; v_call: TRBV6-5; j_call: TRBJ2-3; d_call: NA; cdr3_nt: TGTGCCAGCAGTTACTCGGCCGGAGGGGGGGCAGATACGCAGTATTTT; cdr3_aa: CASSYSAGGGADTQYF
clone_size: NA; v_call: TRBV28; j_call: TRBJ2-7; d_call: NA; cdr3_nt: TGTGCCACCTTCAGTCAGGGGGAGCAGTACTTC; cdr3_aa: CATFSQGEQYF
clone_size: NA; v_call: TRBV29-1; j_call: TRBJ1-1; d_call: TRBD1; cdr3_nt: TGCAGCGTTGAAGTCGAGACAGGGGGAATTTTGAACACTGAAGCTTTCTTT; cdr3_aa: CSVEVETGGILNTEAFF
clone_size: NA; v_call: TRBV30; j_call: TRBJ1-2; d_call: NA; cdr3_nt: TGTGCCTGGAGTGTTTTAACAGGCCAAAGCTATGGCTACACCTTC; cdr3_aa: CAWSVLTGQSYGYTF
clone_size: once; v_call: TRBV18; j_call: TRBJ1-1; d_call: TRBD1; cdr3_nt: TGTGCCAGCTCACCACCAATGGGACAGGGGAACACTGAAGCTTTCTTT; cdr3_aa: CASSPPMGQGNTEAFF
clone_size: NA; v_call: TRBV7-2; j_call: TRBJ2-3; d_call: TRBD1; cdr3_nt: TGTGCCAGCAGCGGACAGGGGAGCATAACAGATACGCAGTATTTT; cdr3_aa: CASSGQGSITDTQYF
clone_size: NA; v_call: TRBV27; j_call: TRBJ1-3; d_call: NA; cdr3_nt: TGTGCCAGCAGTTCGGCAGGATCATACTCTGGAAACACCATATATTTT; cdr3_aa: CASSSAGSYSGNTIYF
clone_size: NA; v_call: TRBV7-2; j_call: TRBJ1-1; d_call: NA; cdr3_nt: TGTGCCAGCAGCTTGAGGTCGGCCCCTGAAGCTTTCTTT; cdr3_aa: CASSLRSAPEAFF
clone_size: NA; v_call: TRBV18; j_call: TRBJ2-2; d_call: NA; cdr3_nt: TGTGCCAGCTCACCGCCCGGTGGCACCCTAAGAGGGGAGCTGTTTTTT; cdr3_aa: CASSPPGGTLRGELFF
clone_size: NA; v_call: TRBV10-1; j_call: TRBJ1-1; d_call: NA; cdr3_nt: TGCGCCAGCAGTGAGTCCGGGCTTCCGGGCGCAGGGGAAGCTTTCTTT; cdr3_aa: CASSESGLPGAGEAFF